The T cell receptor beta chain under discussion was sequenced for a study of cytomegalovirus exposure and HLA in healthy donors. 13 Jbeta primers and 60 Vbeta primers were used for the PCR. Sequencing was performed with immunoSEQ multiplex PCR; in TCRdb, only in-frame clones are kept and a portion is missing. The sample yields about 150,000 clones, roughly 78% seen once. Germline CDR1 and CDR2: MGHRA and YSYEKL. V lost 1 base to trimming and J lost 2 bases, with 12 bases between them. This CDR3 contains 16 residues. V gene TRBV4-1 combines with J gene TRBJ2-1; D is possibly TRBD1 (7 bases). Sequenced input: PBMCs. The source is a man in his forties in good health and CMV-seropositive. The DNA of the CDR3 is TGCGCCAGCAGCCAAGGTCAGGGGGGTGCCTACAATGAGCAGTTCTTC. Translation gives CASSQGQGGAYNEQFF.